The clone carrying this T cell receptor (beta chain) was seen just once. This entry is derived from a study of cytomegalovirus exposure and HLA in healthy donors. In the PCR, 60 Vbeta and 13 Jbeta primers were used. Repertoires were generated with immunoSEQ multiplex PCR, while TCRdb's copy carries only in-frame clones and drops some. Of about 120,000 clones listed, approximately 80% are singletons. The CDR3 runs 15 residues. V lost 7 bases, J lost 6 bases, and 22 bases lay in between. Germline V lookup: CDR1 SQVTM, CDR2 ANQGSEA. The sequencing input was PBMCs. The chain combines TRBV29-1 with TRBJ2-1, with a weak D call TRBD1 (6 bases). The TCR comes from a human donor in good health. The CDR3 reads CSAPPTGRSANEQFF. For the CDR3, the DNA is TGCAGCGCACCTCCAACAGGGAGATCCGCCAATGAGCAGTTCTTC.